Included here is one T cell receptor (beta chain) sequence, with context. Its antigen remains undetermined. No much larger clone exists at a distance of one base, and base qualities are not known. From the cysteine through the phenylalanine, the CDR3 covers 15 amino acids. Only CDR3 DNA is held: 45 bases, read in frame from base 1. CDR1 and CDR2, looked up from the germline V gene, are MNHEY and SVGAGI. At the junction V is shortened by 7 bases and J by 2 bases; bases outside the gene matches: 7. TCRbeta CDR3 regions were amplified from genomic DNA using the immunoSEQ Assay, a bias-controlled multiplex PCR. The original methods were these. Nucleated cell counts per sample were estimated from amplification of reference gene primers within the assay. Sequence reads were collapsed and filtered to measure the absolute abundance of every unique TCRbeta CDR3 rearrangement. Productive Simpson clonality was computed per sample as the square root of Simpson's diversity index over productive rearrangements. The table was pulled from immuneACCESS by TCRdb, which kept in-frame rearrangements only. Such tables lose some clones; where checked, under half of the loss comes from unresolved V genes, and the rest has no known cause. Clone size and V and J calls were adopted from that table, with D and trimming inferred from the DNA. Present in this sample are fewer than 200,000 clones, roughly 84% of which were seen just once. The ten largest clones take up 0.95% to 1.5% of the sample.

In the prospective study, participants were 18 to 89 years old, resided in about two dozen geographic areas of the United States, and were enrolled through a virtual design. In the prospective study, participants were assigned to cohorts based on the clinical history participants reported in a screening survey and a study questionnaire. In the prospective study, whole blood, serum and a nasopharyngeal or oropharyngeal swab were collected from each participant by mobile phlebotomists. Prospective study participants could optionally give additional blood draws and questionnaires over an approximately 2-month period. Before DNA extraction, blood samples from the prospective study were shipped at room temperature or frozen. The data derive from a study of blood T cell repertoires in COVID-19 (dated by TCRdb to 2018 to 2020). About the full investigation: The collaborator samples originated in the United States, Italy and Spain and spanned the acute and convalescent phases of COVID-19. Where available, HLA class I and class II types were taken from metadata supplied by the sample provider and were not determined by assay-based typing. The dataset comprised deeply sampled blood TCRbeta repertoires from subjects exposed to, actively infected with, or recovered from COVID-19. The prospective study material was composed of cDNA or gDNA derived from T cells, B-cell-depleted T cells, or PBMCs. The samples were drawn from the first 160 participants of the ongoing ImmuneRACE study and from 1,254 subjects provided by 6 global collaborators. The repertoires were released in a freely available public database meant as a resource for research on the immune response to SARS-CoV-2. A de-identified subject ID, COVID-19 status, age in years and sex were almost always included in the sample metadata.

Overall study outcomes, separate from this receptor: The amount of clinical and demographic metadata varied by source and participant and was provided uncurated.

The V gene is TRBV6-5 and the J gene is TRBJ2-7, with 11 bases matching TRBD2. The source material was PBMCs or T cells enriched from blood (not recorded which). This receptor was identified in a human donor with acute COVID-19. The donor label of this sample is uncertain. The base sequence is TGTGCCAGCAAGGTTGTTAGCGGGGGGGCCTACGAGCAGTACTTC. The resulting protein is CASKVVSGGAYEQYF.